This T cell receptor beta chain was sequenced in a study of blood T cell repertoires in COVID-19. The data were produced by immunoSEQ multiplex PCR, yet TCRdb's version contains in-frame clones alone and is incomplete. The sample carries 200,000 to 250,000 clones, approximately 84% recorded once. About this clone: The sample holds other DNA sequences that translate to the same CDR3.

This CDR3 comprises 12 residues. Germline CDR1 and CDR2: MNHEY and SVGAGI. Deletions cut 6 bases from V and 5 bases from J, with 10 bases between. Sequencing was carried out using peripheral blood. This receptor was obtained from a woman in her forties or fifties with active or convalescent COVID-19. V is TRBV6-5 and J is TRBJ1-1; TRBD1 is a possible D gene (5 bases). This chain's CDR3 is CASSREGTEAFF. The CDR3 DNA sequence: TGTGCCAGCAGCAGGGAGGGGACTGAAGCTTTCTTT.